This T cell receptor beta chain was observed in a study of cytomegalovirus exposure and HLA in healthy donors. General study findings and limits: According to an earlier analysis, most TCR beta V segments yielded productive rearrangements about 87% or about 30% of the time.

Comment on this clone: Antigen specificity is unknown.

CDR1 is SGHNT, CDR2 YYREEE, per germline (reference sequence). Trimming removed 3 bases from V and 0 bases from J, with 5 bases in between. This CDR3 has 13 residues. The PCR used 60 Vbeta and 13 Jbeta primers. Sequencing used immunoSEQ multiplex PCR; TCRdb keeps in-frame clones, though not all of them. Here the sample table reports about 88,000 clones. The chain links TRBV5-4 to TRBJ2-3; the D is unclear. Material: PBMCs. The clonotype comes from a girl between 5 and 17 years old in good health and CMV-seropositive. The CDR3 DNA is TGTGCCAGCAGCTCACAAAGCACAGATACGCAGTATTTT. Its protein product is CASSSQSTDTQYF.